The 16 T cell receptor beta chains presented below share a single source sample, sequenced in a study of blood T cell repertoires in COVID-19. TCRdb's copy holds only in-frame clones and misses some; the assay was immunoSEQ multiplex PCR. The data contain 20,000 to 30,000 clones, approximately 87% of them seen just once; the ten biggest clones take up about 7.6%. Sequencing was carried out using peripheral blood. These receptors all stem from a human donor in a cohort sampled during active COVID-19.

V gene TRBV7-8 combines with J gene TRBJ1-2; D is perhaps TRBD1 (5 bases). There are 14 residues in the CDR3. CDR1 SGHVS and CDR2 FQNEAQ come from the germline V gene. With 2 bases removed from V and 7 bases from J, the gap between germline ends came to 14 bases. The CDR3 coding sequence is TGTGCCAGCAGCTTAAGGGGTACGGAGTTTGGCTACACCTTC. This gives the protein CASSLRGTEFGYTF.

V and J are TRBV27 and TRBJ2-1; 8 positions match TRBD2. Germline CDR1 is MNHEY and CDR2 is SMNVEV (reference sequence). The V segment lost 3 bases and the J segment 1 base; nucleotides outside the gene matches: 5. The CDR3 contains 16 residues. The CDR3 DNA reads as TGTGCCAGCAGTTTCCTGGGCGGGAGGTCCTACAATGAGCAGTTCTTC. This sequence encodes CASSFLGGRSYNEQFF.

This clone was counted a few times. The rearrangement joins TRBV7-2 to TRBJ1-1; D is undetermined. The CDR3 has 13 amino acids. V was shortened by 3 bases and J by 2 bases, with 7 bases between the two germline ends. In germline, CDR1 is SGHTA, CDR2 FQGNSA. The CDR3 nucleotides read TGTGCCAGCAGCTTGGAGAGAAACACTGAAGCTTTCTTT. Amino acid sequence: CASSLERNTEAFF.

This rearrangement joins TRBV3-1 (or the pseudogene TRBV3-2) to TRBJ2-3; 7 bases fit TRBD1. Germline assignment: CDR1 LGHDT and CDR2 YNNKEL (reference sequence). After removal of 2 bases from V and 2 bases from J, the junction contained 4 bases not matched to a gene. The CDR3 totals 15 residues. The CDR3 loop is CASSQSGTVTDTQYF. The DNA for the CDR3 is TGTGCCAGCAGCCAATCCGGGACAGTCACAGATACGCAGTATTTT.

This clone was counted only a few times. This chain links TRBV27 with TRBJ1-5; TRBD1 agrees at 8 bases. The CDR3 has 15 amino acids. The V gene end was trimmed by 5 bases and the J gene end by 2 bases; junction bases not matched to a gene: 5. Germline CDR1 and CDR2: MNHEY and SMNVEV (reference sequence). This CDR3 reads CASSRQGLGNQPQHF. The CDR3, as DNA: TGTGCCAGCAGTCGACAGGGGTTGGGCAATCAGCCCCAGCATTTT.

The rearrangement uses TRBV25-1 and TRBJ2-7, with 10 bases that match TRBD2. The CDR3 is 16 residues long. CDR1 MGHDK and CDR2 SYGVNS come from the germline V gene. V gave up 6 bases and J gave up 6 bases; unmatched junction bases: 14. The CDR3 DNA follows: TGTGCCAGCAGAGGAGCGGGAGGGGGACTTCCTCCCGAGCAGTACTTC. Protein sequence: CASRGAGGGLPPEQYF.

The gene calls are TRBV11-2 and TRBJ1-1; D is undetermined. V was trimmed by 6 bases and J by 1 base, leaving 9 bases between them. Germline CDR1 SGHAT, CDR2 FQNNGV. This CDR3 has 13 residues. CDR3 coding DNA: TGTGCCAGCAGTTGGCAGGCGAACACTGAAGCTTTCTTT. Its protein is CASSWQANTEAFF.

The chain joins TRBV19 to TRBJ1-1; the D gene is possibly TRBD1 (5 bases). The CDR3 contains 15 residues. Per the germline V gene, CDR1 is LNHDA and CDR2 is SQIVND (reference sequence). The V gene lost 3 bases and the J gene lost 3 bases, with 14 bases spanning the gap. The CDR3 sequence is CASSMGGTADTEAFF. Here the CDR3 DNA reads TGTGCCAGTAGTATGGGAGGGACCGCGGACACTGAAGCTTTCTTT.

The chain carries TRBV2 and TRBJ2-1; D may be TRBD1 (6 bases). This CDR3 is 15 amino acids long. Germline CDR1 is SNHLY and CDR2 is FYNNEI. V was pared by 2 bases and J by 7 bases, with 15 bases between. The DNA of the CDR3 is TGTGCCAGCAGTGAAAGGAACAGGGTAGGAAATGAGCAGTTCTTC. Residues: CASSERNRVGNEQFF.

V and J are TRBV5-1 and TRBJ2-3; no clear D gene. V was cut by 3 bases and J by 10 bases, with 12 bases left in between. Looked up from germline, CDR1 is SGHRS and CDR2 is YFSETQ. CDR3 length: 12 amino acids. In DNA, the CDR3 is TGCGCCAGCAGCTACGACTTGATCCCGCAGTATTTT. Translated, it gives CASSYDLIPQYF.

This chain uses TRBV25-1 with TRBJ1-1; tentatively, D is TRBD1 (5 bases). V was shortened by 5 bases and J by 8 bases, with 15 bases between the two germline ends. The CDR3 length is 13 residues. The germline gives CDR1 MGHDK, CDR2 SYGVNS. This CDR3 reads CASSPSPGNEAFF. The CDR3 DNA reads as TGTGCCAGCAGTCCCTCCCCAGGGAACGAAGCTTTCTTT.

This clone was seen only once. This chain uses TRBV6-5 with TRBJ2-2, with a possible D match to TRBD1 (5 bases). The CDR3 loop spans 15 amino acids. Germline assignment: CDR1 MNHEY and CDR2 SVGAGI. Deletions cut 6 bases from V and 5 bases from J, with 16 bases between. CDR3 residues: CASRRPGAETGELFF. CDR3 in DNA: TGTGCCAGCAGGCGTCCTGGGGCGGAAACCGGGGAGCTGTTTTTT.

There are a few counts of this clone. The CDR3 DNA follows: TGTGCCAGCAGCTTAGCTGATGGGGCGGCCTATGGCTACACCTTC. Translation gives CASSLADGAAYGYTF. The chain joins TRBV7-9 to TRBJ1-2; tentatively, D is TRBD1 (5 bases). The ends were cut back, 0 bases at V and 4 bases at J, with 12 bases in the middle. CDR3 length equals 15 residues. From germline, CDR1 is SEHNR and CDR2 FQNEAQ (reference sequence).

This chain uses TRBV20-1 with TRBJ2-7, with D possibly TRBD1 on 6 matching bases. There are 13 residues in the CDR3. V was trimmed by 3 bases and J by 5 bases, leaving 14 bases between them. Germline values: CDR1 DFQATT, CDR2 SNEGSKA (reference sequence). The CDR3 sequence is CSASDRSVNEQYF. The DNA of the CDR3 is TGCAGTGCTAGTGACAGGTCTGTGAACGAGCAGTACTTC.

V gene TRBV2 combines with J gene TRBJ1-5; TRBD1 matches 7 bases. V gave up 8 bases and J gave up 6 bases; unmatched junction bases: 7. This CDR3 has 13 residues. Looked up from germline, CDR1 is SNHLY and CDR2 is FYNNEI. CDR3 protein: CASSPGGSQPQHF. In nucleotides, the CDR3 is TGTGCCAGCTCTCCAGGGGGGAGTCAGCCCCAGCATTTT. Filled out from reference TRBV2 and TRBJ1-5, the complete variable domain reads EPEVTQTPSHQVTQMGQEVILRCVPISNHLYFYWYRQILGQKVEFLVSFYNNEISEKSEIFDDQFSVERPDGSNFTLKIRSTKLEDSAMYFCASSPGGSQPQHFGDGTRLSIL.

The CDR3 region is CASSQGTGLSYEQYF. The CDR3 DNA reads as TGTGCCAGCAGCCAAGGGACAGGGCTCTCCTACGAGCAGTACTTC. The V gene is TRBV14, the J gene TRBJ2-7, with 8 bases identical to TRBD1. Trimming cost V 1 base and J 0 bases; bases outside gene matches: 2. The CDR3 has 15 amino acids. From germline, CDR1 is SGHDN and CDR2 FVKESK. Full variable domain (missing parts from reference TRBV14 and TRBJ2-7): EAGVTQFPSHSVIEKGQTVTLRCDPISGHDNLYWYRRVMGKEIKFLLHFVKESKQDESGMPNNRFLAERTGGTYSTLKVQPAELEDSGVYFCASSQGTGLSYEQYFGPGTRLTVT.